One TCR beta chain is described in this entry. The CDR3 spans 16 residues. Trimming pared 3 bases from V and 7 bases from J, leaving 18 bases between. From germline, CDR1 is KGHSY and CDR2 FQNENV. Here immunoSEQ multiplex PCR was the method, and the copy in TCRdb shows in-frame clones only, minus some. The sample records tens of thousands of clones, approximately 92% being singletons. The source of the sample is a study of graft-versus-host responses after intestinal transplantation. Specimen: PBMCs, collected approximately 740 days after a first intestinal transplant, on the day of a second. The TCR was taken from a human patient who received an intestinal transplant, so some T cells may come from the graft donor. This sequence joins TRBV16 and TRBJ1-4; weak D call: TRBD1 (5 bases). CDR3: CASSHPTDQGGEKLFF. The CDR3 DNA reads TGTGCCAGCAGCCATCCTACGGACCAGGGCGGTGAAAAACTGTTTTTT.